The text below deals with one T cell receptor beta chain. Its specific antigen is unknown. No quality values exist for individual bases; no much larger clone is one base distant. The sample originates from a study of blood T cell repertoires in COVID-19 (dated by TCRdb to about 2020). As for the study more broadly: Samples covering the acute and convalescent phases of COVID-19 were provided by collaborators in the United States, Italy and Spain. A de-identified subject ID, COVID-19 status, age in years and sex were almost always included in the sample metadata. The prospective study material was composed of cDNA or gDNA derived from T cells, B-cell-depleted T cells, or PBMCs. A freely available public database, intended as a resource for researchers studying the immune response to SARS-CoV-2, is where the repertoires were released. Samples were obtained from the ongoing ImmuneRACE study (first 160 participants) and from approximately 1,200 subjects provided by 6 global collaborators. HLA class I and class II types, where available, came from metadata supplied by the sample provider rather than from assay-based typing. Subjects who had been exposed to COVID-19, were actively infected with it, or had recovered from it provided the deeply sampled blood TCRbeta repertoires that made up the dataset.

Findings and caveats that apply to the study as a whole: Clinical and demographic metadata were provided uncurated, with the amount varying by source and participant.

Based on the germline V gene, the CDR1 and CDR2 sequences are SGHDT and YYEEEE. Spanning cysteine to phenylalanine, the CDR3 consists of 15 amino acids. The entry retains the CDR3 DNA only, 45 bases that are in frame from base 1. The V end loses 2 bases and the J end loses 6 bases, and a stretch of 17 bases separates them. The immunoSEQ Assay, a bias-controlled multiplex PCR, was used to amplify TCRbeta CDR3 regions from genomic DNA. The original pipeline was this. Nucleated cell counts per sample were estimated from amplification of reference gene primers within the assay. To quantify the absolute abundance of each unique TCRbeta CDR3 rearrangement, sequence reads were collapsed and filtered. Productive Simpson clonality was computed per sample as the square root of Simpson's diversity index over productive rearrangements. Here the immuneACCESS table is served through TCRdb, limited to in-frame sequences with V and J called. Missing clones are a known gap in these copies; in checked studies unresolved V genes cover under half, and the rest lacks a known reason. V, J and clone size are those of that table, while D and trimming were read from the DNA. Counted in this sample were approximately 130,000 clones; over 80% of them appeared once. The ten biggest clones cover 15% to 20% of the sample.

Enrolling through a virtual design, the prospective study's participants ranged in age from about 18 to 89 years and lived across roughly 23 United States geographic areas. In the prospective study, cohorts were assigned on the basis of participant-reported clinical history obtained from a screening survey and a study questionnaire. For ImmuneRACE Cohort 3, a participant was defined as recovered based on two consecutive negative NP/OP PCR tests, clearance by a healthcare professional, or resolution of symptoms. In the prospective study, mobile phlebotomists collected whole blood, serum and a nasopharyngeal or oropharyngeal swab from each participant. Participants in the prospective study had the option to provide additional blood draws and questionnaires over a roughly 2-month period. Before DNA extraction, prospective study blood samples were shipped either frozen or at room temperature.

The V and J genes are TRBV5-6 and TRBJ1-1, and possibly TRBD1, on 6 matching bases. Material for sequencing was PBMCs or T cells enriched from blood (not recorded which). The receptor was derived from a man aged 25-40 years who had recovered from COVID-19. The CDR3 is CASSLGPGAAPEAFF. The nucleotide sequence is TGTGCCAGCAGCTTAGGACCAGGGGCGGCCCCTGAAGCTTTCTTT.